These 5 T cell receptor beta chains share one sample of origin, sequenced in a study of response to subunit inactivated influenza vaccine. TCRdb ran MiXCR on the RT-PCR reads and lists one entry per CDR3 protein. The data contain a few hundred thousand distinct CDR3 sequences, over 9% of them seen just once; the ten biggest clones take up more than 7%. The source was non-naive T cells sorted from PBMCs, collected less than 15 days before vaccination. The receptors stem from a man aged 45-65 years who received an inactivated influenza vaccine.

This clonotype came up a few times. CDR3 nucleotide sequence: TGTGCCATCAGTGAGTCCAGCGGGGGGGCCCGTGAGACCCAGTACTTC. It translates to CAISESSGGARETQYF. The chain is built from TRBV10-3 and TRBJ2-5, with 10 bases that match TRBD2. CDR1 and CDR2 (germline): ENHRY, SYGVKD. The CDR3 loop spans 16 amino acids. V lost 0 bases, J lost 5 bases, and 6 bases stayed unmatched.

This clonotype was seen a few times. V usage is TRBV5-8 and J usage is TRBJ2-7, with 10 bases identical to TRBD1. Germline values: CDR1 SGHTS, CDR2 YDEGEE. Losses at the gene ends were 4 bases for V and 2 bases for J; bases not matched to a gene: 6. The CDR3 spans 15 residues. For the CDR3, the DNA is TGTGCCAGCAGCAGGGGGACAGGGGAAACCTACGAGCAGTACTTC. Amino acids: CASSRGTGETYEQYF.

J is TRBJ1-1 and V is TRBV2; TRBD1 might be the D (5 bases). CDR3 length: 18 residues. Between the trimmed V and J ends, which lost 11 bases and 0 bases, there was a span of 28 bases. Germline loops: CDR1 SNHLY, CDR2 FYNNEI. CDR3 sequence reads: CAFCLLLQGGGLNTEAFF. The DNA for the CDR3 is TGTGCCTTCTGCTTGTTACTTCAGGGTGGCGGCCTGAACACTGAAGCTTTCTTT.

The chain links TRBV24-1 to TRBJ2-4; possibly TRBD1 or TRBD2 for D (5 bases each). V shed 5 bases and J shed 8 bases, with 15 bases lying between them. Germline CDR1 reads KGHDR; CDR2 reads SFDVKD. The CDR3 contains 14 residues. As DNA, the CDR3 is TGTGCCACCAGTGTGAGTGGGGGTGATGACATTCAGTACTTC. This translates into CATSVSGGDDIQYF.

This clonotype was counted only a few times. The chain recombines TRBV11-1 with TRBJ2-1; perhaps TRBD1 as D (6 bases). Trimming removed 7 bases at V and 7 bases at J, with 20 bases between. This CDR3 is 15 amino acids long. The germline gives CDR1 SGHAT, CDR2 FQDESV (reference sequence). The CDR3 nucleotides are TGTGCCAGCAAAGCGGCTCCCAGGGGCCGAAATGAGCAGTTCTTC. Encoded protein: CASKAAPRGRNEQFF.